The 15 T cell receptor beta chains presented below share a single source sample, sequenced in a study of technical replicates of blood from a handful of donors. Some clones are missing from TCRdb's copy, which holds only in-frame ones; the method was immunoSEQ multiplex PCR. The table lists about 81,000 clones, 90% to 98% of them singletons. What was sequenced was T cells isolated from PBMCs. The receptor set was obtained from a human donor in good health.

The rearrangement joins TRBV9 to TRBJ1-3; D not resolved. The germline V gene has CDR1 SGDLS and CDR2 YYNGEE. The CDR3 has 14 residues. Trimming pared 4 bases from V and 0 bases from J, leaving 8 bases between. In nucleotides, the CDR3 is TGTGCCAGCAGCCCAGGTGGCTCTGGAAACACCATATATTTT. Protein sequence: CASSPGGSGNTIYF.

The chain combines TRBV5-1 with TRBJ2-1; 8 bases are a match to TRBD2. J lost 8 bases, V lost 4 bases, and 14 bases had no gene match. This CDR3 spans 16 amino acids. Per the germline V gene, CDR1 is SGHRS and CDR2 is YFSETQ. CDR3 amino acids: CASSLRPAGELDEQFF. CDR3 DNA: TGCGCCAGCAGCCTCCGGCCAGCGGGGGAGCTCGATGAGCAGTTCTTC. The variable domain in full, with the rest retrieved from reference TRBV5-1 and TRBJ2-1, is KAGVTQTPRYLIKTRGQQVTLSCSPISGHRSVSWYQQTPGQGLQFLFEYFSETQRNKGNFPGRFSGRQFSNSRSEMNVSTLELGDSALYLCASSLRPAGELDEQFFGPGTRLTVL.

This clone was picked up one time. This chain connects TRBV7-9 to TRBJ2-7, with TRBD1 matching over 7 bases. Germline V gene lookup returns CDR1 SEHNR and CDR2 FQNEAQ (reference sequence). V was pared by 5 bases and J by 8 bases, with 3 bases of the junction left unmatched. The CDR3 is 11 residues long. CDR3 bases: TGTGCCAGCAGCCCACAGGGGCAGCAGTACTTC. Its protein product is CASSPQGQQYF.

This chain connects TRBV5-1 to TRBJ1-1; 10 positions match TRBD1. V shed 3 bases, J shed 5 bases, and the junction held 7 bases outside the gene matches. Per germline, CDR1 SGHRS and CDR2 YFSETQ. CDR3 length: 15 residues. CDR3 nucleotide sequence: TGCGCCAGCAGCTCGGGGACAGGGGTATCGACTGAAGCTTTCTTT. Its translation is CASSSGTGVSTEAFF.

V and J are TRBV5-1 and TRBJ2-7; 10 bases align to TRBD1. Looked up from germline, CDR1 is SGHRS and CDR2 is YFSETQ. The CDR3 totals 14 residues. Germline trimming cut 9 bases from V and 2 bases from J; bases unmatched to any gene: 8. The CDR3 DNA reads as TGCGCCACTGCCCCCGGGACAGGGGCCTACGAGCAGTACTTC. The encoded protein is CATAPGTGAYEQYF.

This rearrangement joins TRBV4-1 to TRBJ1-2; TRBD1 aligns across 9 bases. CDR1 is MGHRA and CDR2 is YSYEKL in the germline V gene. There are 16 residues in the CDR3. The V segment lost 3 bases and the J segment 3 bases; nucleotides outside the gene matches: 8. The CDR3 nucleotides read TGCGCCAGCAGCCAGCACCCGGGACAGGGAGACTATGGCTACACCTTC. Protein sequence: CASSQHPGQGDYGYTF.

The J gene is TRBJ1-5, the V gene TRBV9, with TRBD1 identical over 9 bases. With V trimmed by 0 bases and J by 0 bases, 19 bases remained unmatched. This CDR3 is built from 22 residues. The germline V gene encodes CDR1 SGDLS and CDR2 YYNGEE. CDR3 coding DNA: TGTGCCAGCAGCGTAGGAATCGGGACAGGGTCATTCGGGGAGCATAGCAATCAGCCCCAGCATTTT. It is translated as CASSVGIGTGSFGEHSNQPQHF. The variable domain in full, completed from reference TRBV9 and TRBJ1-5, reads DSGVTQTPKHLITATGQRVTLRCSPRSGDLSVYWYQQSLDQGLQFLIQYYNGEERAKGNILERFSAQQFPDLHSELNLSSLELGDSALYFCASSVGIGTGSFGEHSNQPQHFGDGTRLSIL.

This chain links TRBV11-1 with TRBJ2-7; 9 nucleotides agree with TRBD2. This CDR3 comprises 14 residues. CDR1 is SGHAT and CDR2 is FQDESV in the germline V gene (reference sequence). J was trimmed by 1 base and V by 4 bases; bases with no gene match: 2. In DNA form, the CDR3 reads TGTGCCAGCAGCTCAGCGGGGGGTTCCTACGAGCAGTACTTC. Protein: CASSSAGGSYEQYF.

This rearrangement joins TRBV9 to TRBJ1-2; 7 nucleotides agree with TRBD1. Germline V CDR1 and CDR2: SGDLS, YYNGEE. The V and J ends lost 3 bases and 2 bases, in that order; junction bases with no gene match: 10. There are 16 residues in the CDR3. The CDR3 DNA sequence: TGTGCCAGCAGCGCCACCAGGGGGAGAAGCAACTATGGCTACACCTTC. Translation gives CASSATRGRSNYGYTF.

This clone was picked up one time. The chain carries TRBV4-1 and TRBJ2-7, with 10 bases matching TRBD2. In germline, CDR1 is MGHRA, CDR2 YSYEKL. CDR3 length: 19 amino acids. V gave up 1 base and J gave up 0 bases; unmatched junction bases: 12. In DNA form, the CDR3 reads TGCGCCAGCAGCCAAGGGAATCTAGCGGGAGTTGTGAGCTCCTACGAGCAGTACTTC. Translation gives CASSQGNLAGVVSSYEQYF.

CDR3 DNA sequence: TGCGCCAGCAGCATCGGAGAGGGACTAAGCACAGATACGCAGTATTTT. Translating gives CASSIGEGLSTDTQYF. The chain recombines TRBV5-1 with TRBJ2-3, with TRBD2 matching over 7 bases. The germline CDR1 and CDR2 sequences are SGHRS and YFSETQ. This CDR3 has 16 amino acids. After removal of 4 bases from V and 0 bases from J, the junction contained 8 bases not matched to a gene.

Here the CDR3 DNA reads TGTGCCAGCAGTCGACAGGGTGTTAATCAGCCCCAGCATTTT. Its protein is CASSRQGVNQPQHF. The chain employs TRBV2 and TRBJ1-5, with 7 positions matching TRBD1. This CDR3 comprises 14 residues. The V and J ends lost 5 bases and 4 bases, in that order; junction bases with no gene match: 5. Germline CDR1 reads SNHLY; CDR2 reads FYNNEI. The full variable domain, its missing parts supplied by reference TRBV2 and TRBJ1-5, is EPEVTQTPSHQVTQMGQEVILRCVPISNHLYFYWYRQILGQKVEFLVSFYNNEISEKSEIFDDQFSVERPDGSNFTLKIRSTKLEDSAMYFCASSRQGVNQPQHFGDGTRLSIL.

The chain joins TRBV7-3 to TRBJ2-7; 9 bases align to TRBD1. This CDR3 contains 16 residues. Germline V gene data show CDR1 as SGHTA and CDR2 as FQGTGA. V gave up 5 bases and J gave up 0 bases; unmatched junction bases: 8. For the CDR3, the DNA is TGTGCCAGCAGCCAATACGGGACAGGGAGCTCCTACGAGCAGTACTTC. Translating it yields CASSQYGTGSSYEQYF.

The chain employs TRBV13 and TRBJ2-3, with TRBD1 identical over 10 bases. The germline gives CDR1 PRHDT, CDR2 FYEKMQ (reference sequence). V lost 4 bases, J lost 3 bases, and 13 bases stayed unmatched. This CDR3 is built from 18 residues. Here the CDR3 DNA reads TGTGCCAGCAGCTCAGGACCATTAGACAGGGGGCGTACAGATACGCAGTATTTT. The encoded protein is CASSSGPLDRGRTDTQYF. Filled out from reference TRBV13 and TRBJ2-3, the complete variable domain reads AAGVIQSPRHLIKEKRETATLKCYPIPRHDTVYWYQQGPGQDPQFLISFYEKMQSDKGSIPDRFSAQQFSDYHSELNMSSLELGDSALYFCASSSGPLDRGRTDTQYFGPGTRLTVL.

The CDR3 DNA reads TGTGCCAGCAGTATATCGACAGGGACGGATACGCAGTATTTT. Its protein is CASSISTGTDTQYF. The gene calls are TRBV2 and TRBJ2-3; 7 bases are shared with TRBD1. The CDR3 consists of 14 residues. Germline values: CDR1 SNHLY, CDR2 FYNNEI. V lost 5 bases to trimming and J lost 6 bases; unmatched junction nucleotides: 8.